Listed here are 6 T cell receptor beta chains from one sample, sequenced in a study of T cell changes during pregnancy in multiple sclerosis. Only in-frame clones appear in the TCRdb table, and some are missing; sequencing was by immunoSEQ multiplex PCR. The table has under 70,000 clones, about 92% seen once. The sample was CD4+ T cells from peripheral blood mononuclear cells, taken after pregnancy. These receptors came from a female donor with multiple sclerosis, enrolled in a pregnancy study.

The CDR3 reads CASSLAGANEAFF. The DNA of the CDR3 is TGTGCCAGCAGCTTAGCAGGGGCGAATGAAGCTTTCTTT. The V and J genes are TRBV7-2 and TRBJ1-1, with D perhaps matching TRBD1 (5 bases). Germline values: CDR1 SGHTA, CDR2 FQGNSA. V gave up 0 bases and J gave up 7 bases, with 9 bases separating them. This CDR3 is 13 amino acids long. Full variable domain (missing parts from reference TRBV7-2 and TRBJ1-1): GAGVSQSPSNKVTEKGKDVELRCDPISGHTALYWYRQSLGQGLEFLIYFQGNSAPDKSGLPSDRFSAERTGGSVSTLTIQRTQQEDSAVYLCASSLAGANEAFFGQGTRLTVV.

This clone was found a few times. The chain recombines TRBV29-1 with TRBJ1-1, with 10 nucleotides matching TRBD1. Trimming removed 4 bases from V and 5 bases from J; junction bases left unmatched: 4. The CDR3 has 13 residues. Germline assignment: CDR1 SQVTM and CDR2 ANQGSEA. The CDR3 nucleotides read TGCAGCGTTGGACAGGGGGCTGGGACTGAAGCTTTCTTT. Residues: CSVGQGAGTEAFF.

The V call is TRBV7-6, the J call TRBJ2-3; 9 bases line up with TRBD1. The CDR3 contains 16 residues. Germline V gene data show CDR1 as SGHVS and CDR2 as FNYEAQ. Trimming cost V 4 bases and J 1 base; bases outside gene matches: 6. The chain's CDR3 is CASSSTGGSGTDTQYF. CDR3 nucleotide sequence: TGTGCCAGCAGCTCAACAGGGGGCTCGGGCACAGATACGCAGTATTTT. Together with reference TRBV7-6 and TRBJ2-3, the CDR3 gives the full variable domain: GAGVSQSPRYKVTKRGQDVALRCDPISGHVSLYWYRQALGQGPEFLTYFNYEAQQDKSGLPNDRFSAERPEGSISTLTIQRTEQRDSAMYRCASSSTGGSGTDTQYFGPGTRLTVL.

V gene TRBV18 combines with J gene TRBJ2-5; TRBD2 matches at 11 bases. CDR3 length equals 17 residues. Germline-derived CDR1 and CDR2 are KGHSH and LQKENI. V lost 2 bases and J lost 2; bases outside the gene matches: 7. The CDR3 spells CASSPTLAGVLQETQYF. Here the CDR3 DNA reads TGTGCCAGCTCACCAACACTAGCGGGGGTACTACAAGAGACCCAGTACTTC. The full variable domain, its missing parts supplied by reference TRBV18 and TRBJ2-5, is NAGVMQNPRHLVRRRGQEARLRCSPMKGHSHVYWYRQLPEEGLKFMVYLQKENIIDESGMPKERFSAEFPKEGPSILRIQQVVRGDSAAYFCASSPTLAGVLQETQYFGPGTRLLVL.

The rearrangement uses TRBV6-5 and TRBJ1-1; D might be TRBD1 (5 bases). This CDR3 has 14 residues. Germline CDR1 and CDR2: MNHEY and SVGAGI. The V gene lost 6 bases and the J gene lost 1 base, with 12 bases spanning the gap. CDR3 bases: TGTGCCAGCAGAAGGAGAGACAGGAACACTGAAGCTTTCTTT. Amino acids: CASRRRDRNTEAFF.

The CDR3 DNA follows: TGTGCCACAGGGGTCACCGAGACCCAGTACTTC. Translating gives CATGVTETQYF. The chain uses TRBV10-3 and TRBJ2-5; possible D gene TRBD1, 6 bases. V lost 10 bases and J lost 5, with 11 bases in between. CDR3 length equals 11 residues. CDR1 is ENHRY, CDR2 SYGVKD, per germline.